This TCR beta chain was documented in a study of blood T cell repertoires in COVID-19. Germline V gene lookup returns CDR1 MNHEY and CDR2 SVGAGI. V lost 0 bases and J lost 11, with 17 bases in between. The CDR3 extends over 16 amino acids. This clone has more than one count but fewer than ten. Sequenced by immunoSEQ multiplex PCR; TCRdb stores in-frame clones only, minus some. The repertoire holds tens of thousands of clones, more than 80% seen once, with roughly 32% in the top ten. Sequencing used peripheral blood. V gene TRBV6-5 combines with J gene TRBJ1-6; D may be TRBD1 (6 bases). This clonotype was obtained from a woman older than 75 with acute or convalescent COVID-19. In DNA form, the CDR3 reads TGTGCCAGCAGTTACTCGGCGAAGGACAGCGCGACACCCCTCCACTTT. Translated, it gives CASSYSAKDSATPLHF.